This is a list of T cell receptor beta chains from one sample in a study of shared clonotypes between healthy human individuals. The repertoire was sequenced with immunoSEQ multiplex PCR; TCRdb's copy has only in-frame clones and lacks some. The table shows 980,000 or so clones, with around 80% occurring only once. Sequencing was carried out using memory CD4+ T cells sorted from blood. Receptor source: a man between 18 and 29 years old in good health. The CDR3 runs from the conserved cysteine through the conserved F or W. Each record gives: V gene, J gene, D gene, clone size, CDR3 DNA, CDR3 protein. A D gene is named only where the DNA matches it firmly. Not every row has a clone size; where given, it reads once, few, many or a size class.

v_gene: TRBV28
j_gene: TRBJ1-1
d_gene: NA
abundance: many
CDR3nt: TGTGCCAGCAGATCGGGACAGAACACTGAAGCTTTCTTT
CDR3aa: CASRSGQNTEAFF

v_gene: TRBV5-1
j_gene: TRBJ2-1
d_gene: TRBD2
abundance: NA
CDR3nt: TGCGCCAGCAGCTTGGATGGGGCTAGCGGGAACCCAGGACGTGTGCAGTTCTTC
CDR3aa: CASSLDGASGNPGRVQFF

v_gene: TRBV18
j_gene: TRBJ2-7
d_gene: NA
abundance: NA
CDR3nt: TGTGCCAGCTCACCGCTCAGCTCCTACGAGCAGTACTTC
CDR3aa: CASSPLSSYEQYF

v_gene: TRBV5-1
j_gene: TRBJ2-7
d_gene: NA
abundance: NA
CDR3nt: TGCGCCAGCAGGCCCCAGGGGAGCTCCTACGAGCAGTACTTC
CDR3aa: CASRPQGSSYEQYF

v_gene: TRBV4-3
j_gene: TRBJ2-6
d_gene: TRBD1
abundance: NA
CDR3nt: TGCGCCAGCAGCCACACGACAGGGTCGAGGGCCAACGTCCTGACTTTC
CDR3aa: CASSHTTGSRANVLTF

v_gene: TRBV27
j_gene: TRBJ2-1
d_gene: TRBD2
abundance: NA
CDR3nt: TGTGCCAGCAGTTTGTGGCGGGAGGGGAGTGAGCAGTTCTTC
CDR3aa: CASSLWREGSEQFF

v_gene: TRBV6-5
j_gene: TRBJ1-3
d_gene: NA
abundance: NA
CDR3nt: TGTGCCAGCAGTTCACCCAGCTCTGGAAACACCATATATTTT
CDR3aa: CASSSPSSGNTIYF

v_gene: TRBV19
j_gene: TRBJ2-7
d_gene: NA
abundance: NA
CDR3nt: TGTGCCAGTAGTATCTCACGGATAAGCGACGAGCAGTACTTC
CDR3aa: CASSISRISDEQYF

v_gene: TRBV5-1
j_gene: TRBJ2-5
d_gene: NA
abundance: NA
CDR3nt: TGCGCCAGCACAGGAAACCAAGAGACCCAGTACTTC
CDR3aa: CASTGNQETQYF

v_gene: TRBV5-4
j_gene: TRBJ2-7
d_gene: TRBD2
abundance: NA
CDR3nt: TGTGCCAGCAGCTTGGTGGGGGGGACGTACGAGCAGTACTTC
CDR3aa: CASSLVGGTYEQYF

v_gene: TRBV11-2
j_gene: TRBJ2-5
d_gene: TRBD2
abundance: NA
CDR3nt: TGTGCCAGCAGCCCAAGACTAGCGGGGTACCAAGAGACCCAGTACTTC
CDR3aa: CASSPRLAGYQETQYF

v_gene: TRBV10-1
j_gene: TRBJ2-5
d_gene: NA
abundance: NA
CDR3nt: TGCGCCAGCAGTGAGCGGGGTTTGGAGACCCAGTACTTC
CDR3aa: CASSERGLETQYF

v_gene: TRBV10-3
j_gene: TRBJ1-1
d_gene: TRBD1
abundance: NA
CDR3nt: TGTGCCATCAGTGAAATGACAGGGCGCACTGAAGCTTTCTTT
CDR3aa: CAISEMTGRTEAFF

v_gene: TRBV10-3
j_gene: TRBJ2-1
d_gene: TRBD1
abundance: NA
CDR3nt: TGTGCCATCAGGGACAGGGGTATCTACAATGAGCAGTTCTTC
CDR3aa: CAIRDRGIYNEQFF

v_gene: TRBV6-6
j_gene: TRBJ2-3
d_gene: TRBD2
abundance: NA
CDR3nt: TGTGCCAGCAGTAGCGGGGGGGCTACAGATACGCAGTATTTT
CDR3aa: CASSSGGATDTQYF

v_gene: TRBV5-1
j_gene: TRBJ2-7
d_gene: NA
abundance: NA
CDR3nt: TGCGCCAGCAGCGTCGGTCACGGGGGCTCCTACGAGCAGTACTTC
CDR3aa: CASSVGHGGSYEQYF

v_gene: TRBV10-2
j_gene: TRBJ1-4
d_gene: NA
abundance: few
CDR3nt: TGCGCCAGCAGTGATCAAGTTTTCAAACGGGGTGAAAAACTGTTTTTT
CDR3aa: CASSDQVFKRGEKLFF

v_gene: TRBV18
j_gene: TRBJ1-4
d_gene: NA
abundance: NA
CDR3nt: TGTGCCAGCTCACTTCTTGGGGAAAAACTGTTTTTT
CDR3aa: CASSLLGEKLFF

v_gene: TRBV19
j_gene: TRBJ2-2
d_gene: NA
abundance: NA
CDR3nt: TGTGCCAGTAGTATAGGGGCTATCCGGAACACCGGGGAGCTGTTTTTT
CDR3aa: CASSIGAIRNTGELFF

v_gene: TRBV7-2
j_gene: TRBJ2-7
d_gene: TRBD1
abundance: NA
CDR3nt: TGTGCCAGCAGCTTATATGCACAGGGGTTCTCCTACGAGCAGTACTTC
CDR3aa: CASSLYAQGFSYEQYF

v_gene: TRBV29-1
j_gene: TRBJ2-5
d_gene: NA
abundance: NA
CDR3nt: TGCAGCGTTGGTGGGGTACAAGAGACCCAGTACTTC
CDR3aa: CSVGGVQETQYF

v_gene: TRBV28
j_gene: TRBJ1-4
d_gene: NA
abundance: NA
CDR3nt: TGTGCCAGCAGCATCCGGACTGAAAAACTGTTTTTT
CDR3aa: CASSIRTEKLFF

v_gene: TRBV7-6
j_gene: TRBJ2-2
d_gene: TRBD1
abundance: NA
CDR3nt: TGTGCCAGCAGCTCCGCCTTAACAGGACAGGGAATGAACACCGGGGAGCTGTTTTTT
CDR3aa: CASSSALTGQGMNTGELFF

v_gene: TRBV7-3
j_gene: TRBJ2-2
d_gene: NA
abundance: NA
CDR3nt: TGTGCCAGCAGCTTAGTCGCGACTAGATTGAACACCGGGGAGCTGTTTTTT
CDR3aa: CASSLVATRLNTGELFF

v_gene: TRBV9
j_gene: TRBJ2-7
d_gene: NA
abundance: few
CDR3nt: TGTGCCAGCAGCGTAGAGAGCAGCTCCTACGAGCAGTACTTC
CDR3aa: CASSVESSSYEQYF

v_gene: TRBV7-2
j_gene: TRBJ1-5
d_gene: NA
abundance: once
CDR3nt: TGTGCCAGCAGCTTAGAACGTCCGGGGTTTGGCAATCAGCCCCAGCATTTT
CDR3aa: CASSLERPGFGNQPQHF

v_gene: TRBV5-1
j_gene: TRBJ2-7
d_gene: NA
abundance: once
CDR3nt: TGCGCCAGCAGCCCGACCGAGCCTTCCTACGAGCAGTACTTC
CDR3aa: CASSPTEPSYEQYF

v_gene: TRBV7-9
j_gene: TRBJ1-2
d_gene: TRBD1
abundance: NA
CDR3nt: TGTGCCAGCAGCCCACGCCCGGGACAGGGGCTCCCTGCGGGTGGCTACACCTTC
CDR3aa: CASSPRPGQGLPAGGYTF

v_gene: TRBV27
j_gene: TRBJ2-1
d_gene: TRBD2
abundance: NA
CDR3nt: TGTGCCAGCAGCCCTCTCGCGGGAGGCCACAATGAGCAGTTCTTC
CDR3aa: CASSPLAGGHNEQFF

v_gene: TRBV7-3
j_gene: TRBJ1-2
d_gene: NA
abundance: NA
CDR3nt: TGTGCCAGCAGCTTCAGGGGTGGGGATGGCTACACCTTC
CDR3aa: CASSFRGGDGYTF

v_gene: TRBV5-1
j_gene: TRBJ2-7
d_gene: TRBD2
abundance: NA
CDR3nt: TGCGCCAGCAGCTCGACAGCGGGGCTGGCCGGAAACGAGCAGTACTTC
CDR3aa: CASSSTAGLAGNEQYF

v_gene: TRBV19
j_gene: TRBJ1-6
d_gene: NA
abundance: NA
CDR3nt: TGTGCCAGTAGTATCGCAGTCTATAATTCACCCCTCCACTTT
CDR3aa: CASSIAVYNSPLHF

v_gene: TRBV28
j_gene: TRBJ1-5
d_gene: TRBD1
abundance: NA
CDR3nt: TGTGCCAGCAGTTTAGACAGGGGAAGGCCCCAGCATTTT
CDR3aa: CASSLDRGRPQHF

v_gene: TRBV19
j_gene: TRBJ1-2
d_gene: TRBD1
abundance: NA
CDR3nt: TGTGCCAGTAGGGGACAGGGAAACTATGGCTACACCTTC
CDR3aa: CASRGQGNYGYTF

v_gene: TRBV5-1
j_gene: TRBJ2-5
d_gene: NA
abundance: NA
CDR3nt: TGCGCCAGCAGCTTGGCCCTACAAGAGACCCAGTACTTC
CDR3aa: CASSLALQETQYF

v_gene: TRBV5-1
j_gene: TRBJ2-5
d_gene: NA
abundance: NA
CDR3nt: TGCGCCAGCAGCCCGGGGTGGGCGGAGCAAGAGACCCAGTACTTC
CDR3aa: CASSPGWAEQETQYF

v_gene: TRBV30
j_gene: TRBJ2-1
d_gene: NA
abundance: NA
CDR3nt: TGTGCCTGGACCAGTTGGGGCAATGAGCAGTTCTTC
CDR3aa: CAWTSWGNEQFF

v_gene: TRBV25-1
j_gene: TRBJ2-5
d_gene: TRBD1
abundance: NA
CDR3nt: TGTGCCAGCAGTGAATTGGACAGGTCACAAGAGACCCAGTACTTC
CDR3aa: CASSELDRSQETQYF

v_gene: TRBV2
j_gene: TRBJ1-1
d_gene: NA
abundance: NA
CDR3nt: TGTGCCAGCAGTGTTCAGGGACTGGGGAACACTGAAGCTTTCTTT
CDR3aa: CASSVQGLGNTEAFF

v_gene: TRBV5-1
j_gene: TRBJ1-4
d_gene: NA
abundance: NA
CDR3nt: TGCGCCAGCACCCGGGACCTGTATGAAAAACTGTTTTTT
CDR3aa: CASTRDLYEKLFF

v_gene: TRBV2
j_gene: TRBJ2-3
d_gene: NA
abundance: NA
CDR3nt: TGTGCCAGCAAAAGGGGGACCAGCGGCAGCGCCCCAGATACGCAGTATTTT
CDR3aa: CASKRGTSGSAPDTQYF

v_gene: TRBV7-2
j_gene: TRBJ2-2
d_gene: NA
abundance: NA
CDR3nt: TGTGCCAGCAGCCCGAGGGCTCTGGCCACCGGGGAGCTGTTTTTT
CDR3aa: CASSPRALATGELFF

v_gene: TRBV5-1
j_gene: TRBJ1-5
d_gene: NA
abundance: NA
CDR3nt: TGCGCCAGCAGCTTGAACGCTGGGACCCAGCCCCAGCATTTT
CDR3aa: CASSLNAGTQPQHF

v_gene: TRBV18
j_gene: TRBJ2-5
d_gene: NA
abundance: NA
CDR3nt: TGTGCCAGCTCACCACCGGGGGTAGAGACCCAGTACTTC
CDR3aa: CASSPPGVETQYF

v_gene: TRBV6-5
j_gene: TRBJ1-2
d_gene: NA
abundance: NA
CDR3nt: TGTGCCAGCAGTTACTCCAAGGACAGACCCTACTATGGCTACACCTTC
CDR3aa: CASSYSKDRPYYGYTF

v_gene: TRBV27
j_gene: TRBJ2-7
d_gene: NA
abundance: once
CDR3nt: TGTGCCAGCATTGGAGGGGTCTCCTACGAGCAGTACTTC
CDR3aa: CASIGGVSYEQYF

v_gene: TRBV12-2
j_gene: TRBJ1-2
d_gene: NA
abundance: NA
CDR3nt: TGTGCAAGTCGCTCAGGGACAGGGTACCAGCCGGGCTATGGCTACACCTTC
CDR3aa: CASRSGTGYQPGYGYTF

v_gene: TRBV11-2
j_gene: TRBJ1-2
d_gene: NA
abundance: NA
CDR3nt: TGTGCCAGCAGCTTAATGTCGGCCGTAGGTGGCTACACCTTC
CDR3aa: CASSLMSAVGGYTF

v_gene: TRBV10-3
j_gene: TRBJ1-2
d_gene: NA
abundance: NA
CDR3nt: TGTGCCACCCGCAGAAACTATGGCTACACCTTC
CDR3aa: CATRRNYGYTF

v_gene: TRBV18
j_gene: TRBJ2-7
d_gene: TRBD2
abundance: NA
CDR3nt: TGTGCCAGCTCACCCAGGGCGGGGGGGCAGTACTTC
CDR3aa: CASSPRAGGQYF

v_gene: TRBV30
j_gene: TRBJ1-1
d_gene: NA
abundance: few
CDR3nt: TGTGCCTGGGACAGTAACACTGAAGCTTTCTTT
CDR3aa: CAWDSNTEAFF

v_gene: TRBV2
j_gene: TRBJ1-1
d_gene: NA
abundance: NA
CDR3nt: TGTGCCAGCAGTGCCGGCGGTAACACTGAAGCTTTCTTT
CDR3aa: CASSAGGNTEAFF

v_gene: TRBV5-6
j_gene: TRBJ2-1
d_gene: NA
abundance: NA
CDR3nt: TGTGCCAGCAGCTTAGGAGAAACAGGGACTTCTAGGTATGAGCAGTTCTTC
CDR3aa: CASSLGETGTSRYEQFF

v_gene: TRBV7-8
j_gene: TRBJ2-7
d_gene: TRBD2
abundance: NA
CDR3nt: TGTGCCAGCAGCCCACCTATCGCGGGGGGGGTCTACGAGCAGTACTTC
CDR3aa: CASSPPIAGGVYEQYF

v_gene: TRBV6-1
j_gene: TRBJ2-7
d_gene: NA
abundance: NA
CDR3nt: TGTGCCAGCAGTGAAAGGGGGGTGCAGTACTTC
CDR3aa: CASSERGVQYF

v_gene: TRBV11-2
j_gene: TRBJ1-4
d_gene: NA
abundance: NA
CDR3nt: TGTGCCAGCAGCCTTGGGACCAAAACTAATGAAAAACTGTTTTTT
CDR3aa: CASSLGTKTNEKLFF

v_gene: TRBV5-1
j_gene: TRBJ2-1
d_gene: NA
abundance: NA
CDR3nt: TGCGCCAGCAGCTTGGAGTCGAGCTCCTACAATGAGCAGTTCTTC
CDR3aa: CASSLESSSYNEQFF

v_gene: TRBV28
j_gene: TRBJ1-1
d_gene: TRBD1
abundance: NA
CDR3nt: TGTGCCAGCAGTTTTGGGCAGGGGGCTCGGACTGAAGCTTTCTTT
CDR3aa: CASSFGQGARTEAFF

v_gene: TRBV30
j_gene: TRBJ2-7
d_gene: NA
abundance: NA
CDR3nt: TGTGCCTGGAGTGTGGACGGGGATGAGCAGTACTTC
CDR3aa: CAWSVDGDEQYF

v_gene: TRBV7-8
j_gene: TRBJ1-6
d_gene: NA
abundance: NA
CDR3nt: TGTGCCAGCAGCTCGGGACTTAGGGGTTCACCCCTCCACTTT
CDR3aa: CASSSGLRGSPLHF